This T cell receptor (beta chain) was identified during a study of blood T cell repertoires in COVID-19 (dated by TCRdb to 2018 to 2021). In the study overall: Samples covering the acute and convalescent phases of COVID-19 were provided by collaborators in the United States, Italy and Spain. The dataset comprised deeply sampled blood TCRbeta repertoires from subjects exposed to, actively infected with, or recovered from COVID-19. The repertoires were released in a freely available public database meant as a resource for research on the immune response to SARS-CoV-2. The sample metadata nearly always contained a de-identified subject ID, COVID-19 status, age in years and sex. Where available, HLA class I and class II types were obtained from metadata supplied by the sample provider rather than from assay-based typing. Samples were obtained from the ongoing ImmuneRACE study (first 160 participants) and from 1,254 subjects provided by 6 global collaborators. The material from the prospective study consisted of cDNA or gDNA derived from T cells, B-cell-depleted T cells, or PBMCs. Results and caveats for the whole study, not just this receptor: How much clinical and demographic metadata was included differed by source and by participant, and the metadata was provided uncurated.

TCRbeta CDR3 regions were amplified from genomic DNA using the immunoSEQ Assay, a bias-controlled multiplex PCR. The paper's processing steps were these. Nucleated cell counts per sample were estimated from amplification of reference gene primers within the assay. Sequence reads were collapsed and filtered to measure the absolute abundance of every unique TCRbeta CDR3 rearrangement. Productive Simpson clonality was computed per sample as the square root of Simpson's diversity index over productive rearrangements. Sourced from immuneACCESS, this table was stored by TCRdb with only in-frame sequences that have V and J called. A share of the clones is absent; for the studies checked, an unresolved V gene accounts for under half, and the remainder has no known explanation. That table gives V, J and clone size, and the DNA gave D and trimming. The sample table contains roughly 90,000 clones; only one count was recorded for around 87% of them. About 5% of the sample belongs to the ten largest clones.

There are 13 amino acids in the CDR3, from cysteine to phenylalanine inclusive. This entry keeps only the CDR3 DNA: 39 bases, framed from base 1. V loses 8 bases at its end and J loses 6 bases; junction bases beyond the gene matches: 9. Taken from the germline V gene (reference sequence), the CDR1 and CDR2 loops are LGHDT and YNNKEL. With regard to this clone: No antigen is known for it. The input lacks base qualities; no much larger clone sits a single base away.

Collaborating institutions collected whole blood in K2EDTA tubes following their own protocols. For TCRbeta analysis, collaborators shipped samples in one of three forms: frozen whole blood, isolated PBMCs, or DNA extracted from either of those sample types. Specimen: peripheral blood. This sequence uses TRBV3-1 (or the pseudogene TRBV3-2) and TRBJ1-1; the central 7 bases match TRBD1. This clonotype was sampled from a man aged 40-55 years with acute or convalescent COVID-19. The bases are TGTGCCAGCTACAGCCGGCAGGGGGCTGAAGCTTTCTTT. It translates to CASYSRQGAEAFF.